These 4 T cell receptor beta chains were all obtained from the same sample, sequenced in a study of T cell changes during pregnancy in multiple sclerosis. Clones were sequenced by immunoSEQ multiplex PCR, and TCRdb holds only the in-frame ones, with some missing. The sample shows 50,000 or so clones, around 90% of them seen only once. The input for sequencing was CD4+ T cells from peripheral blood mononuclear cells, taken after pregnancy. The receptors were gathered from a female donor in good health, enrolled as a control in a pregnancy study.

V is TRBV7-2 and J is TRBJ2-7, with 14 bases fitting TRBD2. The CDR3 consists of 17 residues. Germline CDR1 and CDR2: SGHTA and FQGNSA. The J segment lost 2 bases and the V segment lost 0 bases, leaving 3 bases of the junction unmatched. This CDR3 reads CASSLAGTSGGAYEQYF. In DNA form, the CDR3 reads TGTGCCAGCAGCTTAGCGGGGACTAGCGGGGGCGCCTACGAGCAGTACTTC.

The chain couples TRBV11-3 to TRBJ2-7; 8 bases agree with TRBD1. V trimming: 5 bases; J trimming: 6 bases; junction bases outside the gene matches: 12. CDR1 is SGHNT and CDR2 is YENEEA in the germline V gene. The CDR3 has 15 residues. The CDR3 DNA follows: TGTGCCAGCAGCCCAGGACAGGGATTCTACGGCGAGCAGTACTTC. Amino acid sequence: CASSPGQGFYGEQYF.

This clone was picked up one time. CDR3 sequence reads: CAWSVGTGVVLGNQPQHF. DNA of the CDR3: TGTGCCTGGAGTGTGGGGACAGGGGTGGTATTGGGAAATCAGCCCCAGCATTTT. The rearrangement uses TRBV30 and TRBJ1-5, with 10 positions matching TRBD1. The CDR3 extends over 18 amino acids. CDR1 and CDR2 (germline): GTSNPN, SVGIG (reference sequence). V lost 0 bases and J lost 4; bases outside the gene matches: 12.

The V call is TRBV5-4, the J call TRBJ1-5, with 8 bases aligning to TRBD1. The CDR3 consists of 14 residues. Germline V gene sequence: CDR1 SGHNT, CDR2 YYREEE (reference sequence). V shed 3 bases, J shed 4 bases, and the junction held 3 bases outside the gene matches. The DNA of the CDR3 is TGTGCCAGCAGCTCGGACAGGGTGAATCAGCCCCAGCATTTT. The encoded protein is CASSSDRVNQPQHF.